This T cell receptor (beta chain) was sequenced for a study of brain T cells in children with intractable seizures. Germline CDR1 is SGHKS and CDR2 is YYEKEE (reference sequence). V lost 1 base and J 2 bases, leaving 16 bases between the germline ends. The CDR3 is 16 amino acids. Regarding this clone: Its antigen is still unknown.

Time point in this sample: blood from clinic visit 5 months post-surgery; TSC patient then seizure free. Sequencing was limited to surgery cases with top T cell transcript signatures in brain tissue. Before surgery, patients took at least one anti-epileptic drug. Some clones are missing from TCRdb's copy, which holds only in-frame ones; the method was immunoSEQ multiplex PCR. The data hold about 340,000 clones, with 93% observed a single time. The study's findings and limits: Only CDR3 sequence similarity suggested viral specificity, without known HCMV serostatus.

V gene TRBV5-5 combines with J gene TRBJ2-7; D is ambiguous. This specimen consisted of peripheral blood, obtained 5 to 6 months after surgery. The sequence derives from a boy in the first two years of life with tuberous sclerosis and intractable seizures. This CDR3 is CASSLTSSARPYEQYF. Written as DNA, the CDR3 is TGTGCCAGCAGCTTGACGTCTTCGGCCCGCCCCTACGAGCAGTACTTC.